A single sample gave rise to the 29 T cell receptor beta chains below, sequenced in a study of shared clonotypes between healthy human individuals. Assay used: immunoSEQ multiplex PCR; TCRdb lists only in-frame clones, some missing. In the table there are 2 million to 2.5 million clones, 85% to 95% of which are singletons. The sample taken for sequencing was naive CD4+ T cells sorted from blood. The subset is: CD45RA+ positively selected. The source is a man younger than 35 in good health.

The rearrangement joins TRBV6-6 to TRBJ1-5; D ambiguous. The CDR3 sequence is 15 residues long. The V gene's germline CDR1 is MNHNY and CDR2 SVGAGI (reference sequence). Trimming removed 2 bases at V and 0 bases at J, with 8 bases between. The CDR3 sequence is CASSYGQASNQPQHF. CDR3 in DNA: TGTGCCAGCAGTTACGGCCAGGCTAGCAATCAGCCCCAGCATTTT.

The rearrangement uses TRBV2 and TRBJ2-7; TRBD1 matches at 8 bases. Looked up from germline, CDR1 is SNHLY and CDR2 is FYNNEI. The CDR3 extends over 15 amino acids. V lost 6 bases to trimming and J lost 0 bases; unmatched junction nucleotides: 7. The CDR3, as DNA: TGTGCCAGCAGGAGGACGGGACAGGACTCCTACGAGCAGTACTTC. Residues: CASRRTGQDSYEQYF. Using reference TRBV2 and TRBJ2-7 for the parts outside the CDR3, the full variable domain is EPEVTQTPSHQVTQMGQEVILRCVPISNHLYFYWYRQILGQKVEFLVSFYNNEISEKSEIFDDQFSVERPDGSNFTLKIRSTKLEDSAMYFCASRRTGQDSYEQYFGPGTRLTVT.

This chain joins TRBV11-2 and TRBJ2-5; perhaps TRBD2 as D (6 bases). Trimming left V 0 bases short and J 2 bases short, with 13 bases between. Germline CDR1 SGHAT, CDR2 FQNNGV. The CDR3 extends over 16 amino acids. The CDR3 DNA reads TGTGCCAGCAGCTTAGATGCGGGAAGGTGGCAAGAGACCCAGTACTTC. It is translated as CASSLDAGRWQETQYF.

Comments on this clone: The same CDR3 also results from other DNA sequences found in this sample. The rearrangement joins TRBV5-1 to TRBJ1-6; 8 bases line up with TRBD1. CDR3 length: 15 amino acids. With V trimmed by 0 bases and J by 7 bases, 3 bases remained unmatched. Germline assignment: CDR1 SGHRS and CDR2 YFSETQ. The CDR3 sequence: CASSLDGQGNSPLHF. The CDR3 DNA reads as TGCGCCAGCAGCTTGGATGGACAGGGAAATTCACCCCTCCACTTT.

Concerning this clone: Other DNA sequences in this specimen translate into the identical CDR3. The rearrangement links TRBV18 to TRBJ1-5; D unclear. Germline V gives CDR1 KGHSH, CDR2 LQKENI. V was clipped by 3 bases and J by 2 bases, with 8 bases between them. The CDR3 spans 14 residues. Written as DNA, the CDR3 is TGTGCCAGCTCACCTTCGGAGGGCAATCAGCCCCAGCATTTT. It encodes CASSPSEGNQPQHF.

This chain connects TRBV21-1 to TRBJ1-3. TRBV21-1 is a known pseudogene. The CDR3 spans 17 residues. The CDR3: CASSILVVPVSGNTIYF. CDR3 bases: TGTGCCAGCAGCATCTTAGTAGTCCCGGTCTCTGGAAACACCATATATTTT.

The chain combines TRBV9 with TRBJ2-5; D unresolved. Germline CDR1 and CDR2: SGDLS and YYNGEE. The V end was cut by 0 bases, the J end by 5 bases, with 14 bases between. This CDR3 is built from 15 residues. The CDR3 DNA follows: TGTGCCAGCAGCGTAGGAGCGATAGCAGTGGAGACCCAGTACTTC. Its translation: CASSVGAIAVETQYF.

The gene calls are TRBV7-9 and TRBJ1-1; 7 bases agree with TRBD1. CDR3 size: 15 residues. Unmatched junction bases numbered 11, after V lost 5 bases and J lost 5 bases. Germline V lookup: CDR1 SEHNR, CDR2 FQNEAQ (reference sequence). CDR3 amino acids: CASSRTTGTGTEAFF. CDR3 DNA sequence: TGTGCCAGCAGCAGAACGACAGGGACCGGAACTGAAGCTTTCTTT. Variable domain in full (rest from reference TRBV7-9 and TRBJ1-1): DTGVSQNPRHKITKRGQNVTFRCDPISEHNRLYWYRQTLGQGPEFLTYFQNEAQLEKSRLLSDRFSAERPKGSFSTLEIQRTEQGDSAMYLCASSRTTGTGTEAFFGQGTRLTVV.

The chain carries TRBV10-3 and TRBJ1-6, with TRBD1 identical over 8 bases. Germline CDR1 reads ENHRY; CDR2 reads SYGVKD. V dropped 4 bases and J dropped 7; count of bases not matched to a gene: 15. CDR3 size: 18 residues. The CDR3 spells CAISASGTGPSGNSPLHF. The CDR3 region has the DNA TGTGCCATCAGTGCCTCCGGGACAGGCCCCTCGGGGAATTCACCCCTCCACTTT.

The rearrangement links TRBV5-4 to TRBJ2-4; 8 bases align to TRBD1. After removal of 3 bases from V and 7 bases from J, the junction contained 9 bases not matched to a gene. Germline V gene sequence: CDR1 SGHNT, CDR2 YYREEE (reference sequence). The CDR3 length is 15 residues. For the CDR3, the DNA is TGTGCCAGCAGCTGGCTTGGGACAGGTCCGAACATTCAGTACTTC. This gives the protein CASSWLGTGPNIQYF.

This chain uses TRBV9 with TRBJ1-2; D is possibly TRBD1 (5 bases). Trimming left V 0 bases short and J 6 bases short, with 18 bases between. This CDR3 is built from 16 residues. The germline gives CDR1 SGDLS, CDR2 YYNGEE. In nucleotides, the CDR3 is TGTGCCAGCAGCGTAGATGTGACAGCCCCATGGGATGGCTACACCTTC. Protein sequence: CASSVDVTAPWDGYTF.

Regarding this clone: The identical CDR3 is also encoded by other nucleotide sequences in the sample. The chain uses TRBV20-1 and TRBJ1-2; no definite D call. The V and J ends lost 3 bases and 6 bases respectively, with 8 bases between them. The CDR3 runs 11 residues. CDR1 DFQATT and CDR2 SNEGSKA come from the germline V gene (reference sequence). The CDR3 is CSASLKDGYTF. CDR3 in DNA: TGCAGTGCTAGCCTAAAAGATGGCTACACCTTC.

V and J are TRBV30 and TRBJ1-4; 9 nucleotides align to TRBD1. The ends lost 5 bases at V and 1 base at J; junction bases unmatched: 8. Germline CDR1 GTSNPN, CDR2 SVGIG (reference sequence). There are 16 residues in the CDR3. The CDR3 region is CAWHRGQGLTNEKLFF. The CDR3 bases are TGTGCCTGGCATAGGGGACAGGGTTTAACTAATGAAAAACTGTTTTTT.

The rearrangement links TRBV2 to TRBJ2-7; D is uncertain. Trimming shortened V by 8 bases and J by 2 bases, and 7 bases separated the two germline ends. Germline CDR1 and CDR2: SNHLY and FYNNEI. The CDR3 totals 11 residues. CDR3 coding DNA: TGTGCCAGCGGGTCTACCTACGAGCAGTACTTC. Translation: CASGSTYEQYF.

In DNA form, the CDR3 reads TGCGCCAGCAGCCAATGGGCAATAGACAGGGAAGCTTTCTTT. Translation: CASSQWAIDREAFF. The chain uses TRBV4-1 and TRBJ1-1; D may be TRBD1 (6 bases). The germline CDR1 and CDR2 sequences are MGHRA and YSYEKL. The length of the CDR3 is 14 residues. Trimming cost V 2 bases and J 8 bases, with 15 bases left between them.

The chain couples TRBV28 to TRBJ2-7, with a tentative D call TRBD1 (5 bases). V was cut by 4 bases and J by 4 bases, with 14 bases left in between. The germline V gene encodes CDR1 MDHEN and CDR2 SYDVKM. The CDR3 consists of 14 residues. The CDR3 DNA reads TGTGCCAGCAGTTCCCCCTCAGGGTTGTACGAGCAGTACTTC. As protein: CASSSPSGLYEQYF.

Only a few counts were recorded for this clone. V gene TRBV5-4 combines with J gene TRBJ2-7; 13 positions match TRBD2. V lost 4 bases, J lost 5 bases, and 6 bases stayed unmatched. Germline CDR1 is SGHNT and CDR2 is YYREEE (reference sequence). The CDR3 loop spans 15 amino acids. The CDR3 coding sequence is TGTGCCAGCAGCGCCGGACTAGCGGGAGACGACGAGCAGTACTTC. Protein product: CASSAGLAGDDEQYF.

This chain connects TRBV11-2 to TRBJ2-3, with 9 bases lining up with TRBD2. CDR1 is SGHAT and CDR2 is FQNNGV in the germline V gene. This CDR3 is 12 amino acids long. Trimming took 6 bases from V and 12 from J; bases not matched to a gene: 7. The CDR3 sequence: CASSSVAGAQYF. Written as DNA, the CDR3 is TGTGCCAGCAGTTCAGTAGCGGGAGCACAGTATTTT. The variable domain in full, completed from reference TRBV11-2 and TRBJ2-3, reads EAGVAQSPRYKIIEKRQSVAFWCNPISGHATLYWYQQILGQGPKLLIQFQNNGVVDDSQLPKDRFSAERLKGVDSTLKIQPAKLEDSAVYLCASSSVAGAQYFGPGTRLTVL.

CDR3 coding DNA: TGTGCCTGGAGTGCCCCGTACCAAGAGACCCAGTACTTC. Amino acids: CAWSAPYQETQYF. The rearrangement links TRBV30 to TRBJ2-5; no reliable D call. From germline, CDR1 is GTSNPN and CDR2 SVGIG (reference sequence). Trimming removed 1 base from V and 0 bases from J, with 6 bases in between. This CDR3 is 13 amino acids long.

The chain couples TRBV4-1 to TRBJ2-1; D uncertain. The CDR3 has 16 residues. Trimming took off 0 bases at V and 0 bases at J, with 9 bases between the two ends. Germline loops: CDR1 MGHRA, CDR2 YSYEKL. The CDR3 reads CASSQESANSYNEQFF. In DNA form, the CDR3 reads TGCGCCAGCAGCCAAGAGTCGGCTAACTCCTACAATGAGCAGTTCTTC.

The J gene is TRBJ2-7, the V gene TRBV7-6; the match to TRBD1 covers 8 bases. V lost 5 bases and J lost 2; bases outside the gene matches: 5. This CDR3 is 14 amino acids long. The germline gives CDR1 SGHVS, CDR2 FNYEAQ. In DNA, the CDR3 is TGTGCCAGCAGCCGGCTGGACAGGGCCTACGAGCAGTACTTC. This gives the protein CASSRLDRAYEQYF.

This clone showed up just a few times. This rearrangement joins TRBV14 to TRBJ1-2; D call uncertain. Germline CDR1 SGHDN, CDR2 FVKESK. Trimming shortened V by 2 bases and J by 3 bases, and 7 bases separated the two germline ends. The length of the CDR3 is 13 residues. The CDR3 DNA reads TGTGCCAGCAGCCAACAACAGTACTATGGCTACACCTTC. Translating gives CASSQQQYYGYTF.

This chain links TRBV6-5 with TRBJ1-1, with D tentatively TRBD1 (6 bases). V was shortened by 6 bases and J by 4 bases, with 18 bases between the two germline ends. The CDR3 spans 15 residues. CDR1 is MNHEY, CDR2 SVGAGI, per germline. The CDR3 DNA reads as TGTGCCAGCAGAAAGTCAGGGGTCGGTGGCACTGAAGCTTTCTTT. Translation gives CASRKSGVGGTEAFF.

CDR3 bases: TGTGCCAGCAGCCTGCAGAACATTGGAGGCTACACCTTC. Its protein is CASSLQNIGGYTF. The J gene is TRBJ1-2, the V gene TRBV28, with D unresolved. This CDR3 region has 13 residues. Trimming cost V 6 bases and J 8 bases, with 16 bases left between them. Per germline, CDR1 MDHEN and CDR2 SYDVKM.

This clone was observed once. Other DNA sequences in the same sample also yield this CDR3. Here the CDR3 DNA reads TGTGCCAGCAGTACCTCGGGTGGGGGCGAGCAGTACTTC. Its translation is CASSTSGGGEQYF. V gene TRBV6-5 combines with J gene TRBJ2-7; tentatively, D is TRBD1 or TRBD2 (5 bases each). V lost 5 bases, J lost 6 bases, and 14 bases lay in between. Germline V gene data show CDR1 as MNHEY and CDR2 as SVGAGI. The CDR3 loop spans 13 amino acids.

This clone appeared once. V gene TRBV9 combines with J gene TRBJ2-5; 8 bases map to TRBD2. The junction had 8 bases not matched to a gene; V was cut back by 3 bases and J by 1 base. The CDR3 consists of 16 residues. Germline CDR1 SGDLS, CDR2 YYNGEE. This chain's CDR3 is CASSAAAGGLQETQYF. CDR3 sequence (DNA): TGTGCCAGCAGCGCTGCCGCGGGGGGTCTCCAAGAGACCCAGTACTTC.

This chain joins TRBV30 and TRBJ1-3; no reliable D call. Trimming shortened V by 0 bases and J by 1 base, and 7 bases separated the two germline ends. Germline loops: CDR1 GTSNPN, CDR2 SVGIG (reference sequence). This CDR3 contains 14 residues. The CDR3 bases are TGTGCCTGGAGTGTAGGAGCGTCTGGAAACACCATATATTTT. Its protein is CAWSVGASGNTIYF.

V is TRBV18 and J is TRBJ2-1, with TRBD1 matching over 8 bases. Trimming removed 2 bases from V and 9 bases from J; junction bases left unmatched: 0. CDR3 length equals 12 residues. Germline CDR1 and CDR2: KGHSH and LQKENI. The CDR3 protein is CASSPGTGEQFF. The DNA of the CDR3 is TGTGCCAGCTCACCAGGGACAGGTGAGCAGTTCTTC.

CDR3 residues: CASSLEGVRTDTQYF. The DNA for the CDR3 is TGTGCCAGCAGCTTGGAGGGGGTAAGAACAGATACGCAGTATTTT. V is TRBV7-9 and J is TRBJ2-3; D tentatively reads TRBD1 or TRBD2 (6 bases each). With 3 bases removed from V and 3 bases from J, the gap between germline ends came to 13 bases. CDR1 and CDR2 (germline): SEHNR, FQNEAQ (reference sequence). The CDR3 is 15 amino acids.